This note documents a single T cell receptor (beta chain) sequence. Its antigen is unknown. Looked up from germline, CDR1 is MNHEY and CDR2 is SVGAGI. V was shortened by 6 bases and J by 2 bases, with 14 bases between the two germline ends. CDR3 length: 15 amino acids. The sample is drawn from a study of OX40 agonist ivuxolimab in advanced cancers. In the study overall: Of the participants, around 39% had some prior anti-PD-1, anti-PD-L1 or anti-CTLA-4 therapy, which was allowed. General observations from the study: Several nonresponders also turned out to have low normalized T-cell clonal expansion.

Blood was sampled at baseline, cycle 4 day 1, and cycle 7 day 1. The method was immunoSEQ multiplex PCR; TCRdb's version includes in-frame clones alone and lacks a portion of them. The profile shows around 40,000 clones, 80% of them singletons. This chain uses TRBV6-5 with TRBJ1-5, with TRBD1 as a possible D gene (6 bases). This material consisted of CD4+ or CD8+ T cells sorted from blood, taken in a trial of the OX40 agonist ivuxolimab. The sequence was obtained from an adult with an advanced solid tumor such as melanoma, head and neck, liver or kidney cancer. This chain's CDR3 is CASSRGRTGNQPQHF. The CDR3 DNA follows: TGTGCCAGCAGCCGCGGACGGACAGGCAATCAGCCCCAGCATTTT.